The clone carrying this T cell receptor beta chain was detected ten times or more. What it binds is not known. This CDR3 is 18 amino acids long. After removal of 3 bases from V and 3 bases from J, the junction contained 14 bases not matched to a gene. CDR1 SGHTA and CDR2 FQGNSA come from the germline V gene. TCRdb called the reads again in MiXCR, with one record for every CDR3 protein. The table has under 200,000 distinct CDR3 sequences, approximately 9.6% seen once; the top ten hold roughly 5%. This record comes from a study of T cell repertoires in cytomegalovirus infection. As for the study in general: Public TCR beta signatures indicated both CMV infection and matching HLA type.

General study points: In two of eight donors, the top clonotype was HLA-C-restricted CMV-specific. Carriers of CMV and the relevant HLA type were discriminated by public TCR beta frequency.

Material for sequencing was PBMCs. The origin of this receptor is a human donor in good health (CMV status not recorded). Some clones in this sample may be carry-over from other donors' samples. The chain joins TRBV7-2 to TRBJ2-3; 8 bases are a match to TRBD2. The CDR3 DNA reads TGTGCCAGCAGCTTCCACGGGACTAGAGGGGTCGAGACAGATACGCAGTATTTT. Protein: CASSFHGTRGVETDTQYF.